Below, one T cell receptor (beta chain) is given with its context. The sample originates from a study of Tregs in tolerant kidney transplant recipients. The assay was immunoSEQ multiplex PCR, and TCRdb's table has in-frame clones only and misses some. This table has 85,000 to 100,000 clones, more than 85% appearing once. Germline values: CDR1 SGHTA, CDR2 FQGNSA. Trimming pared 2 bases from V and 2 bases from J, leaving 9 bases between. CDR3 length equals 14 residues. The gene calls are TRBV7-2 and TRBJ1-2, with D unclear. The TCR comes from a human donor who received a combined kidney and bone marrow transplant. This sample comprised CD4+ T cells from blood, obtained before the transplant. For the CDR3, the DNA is TGTGCCAGCAGCTTATCCGGGGAGAACTATGGCTACACCTTC. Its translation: CASSLSGENYGYTF.